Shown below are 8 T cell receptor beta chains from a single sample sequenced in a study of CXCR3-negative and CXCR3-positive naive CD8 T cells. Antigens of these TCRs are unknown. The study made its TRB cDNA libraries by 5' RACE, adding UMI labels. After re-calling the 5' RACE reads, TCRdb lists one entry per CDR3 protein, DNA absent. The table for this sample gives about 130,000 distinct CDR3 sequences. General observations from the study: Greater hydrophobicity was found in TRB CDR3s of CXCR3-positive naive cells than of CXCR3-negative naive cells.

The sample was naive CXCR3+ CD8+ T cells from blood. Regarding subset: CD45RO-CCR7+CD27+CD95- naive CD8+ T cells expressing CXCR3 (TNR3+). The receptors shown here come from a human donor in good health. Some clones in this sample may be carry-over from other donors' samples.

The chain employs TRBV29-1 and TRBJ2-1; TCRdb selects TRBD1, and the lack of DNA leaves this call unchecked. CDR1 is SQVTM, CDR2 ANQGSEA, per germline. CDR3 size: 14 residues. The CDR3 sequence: CSVEKRNKGNEQSF.

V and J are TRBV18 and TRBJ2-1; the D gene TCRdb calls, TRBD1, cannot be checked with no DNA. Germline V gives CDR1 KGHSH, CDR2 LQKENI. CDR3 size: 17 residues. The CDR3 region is CASSGTPSGAPYNEQFF.

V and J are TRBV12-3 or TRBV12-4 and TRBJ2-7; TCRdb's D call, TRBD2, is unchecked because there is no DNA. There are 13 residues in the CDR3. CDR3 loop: CASSPDLYYEQYF.

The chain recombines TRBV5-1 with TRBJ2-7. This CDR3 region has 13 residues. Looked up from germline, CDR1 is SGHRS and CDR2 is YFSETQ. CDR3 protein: CASASTNPYEQYF.

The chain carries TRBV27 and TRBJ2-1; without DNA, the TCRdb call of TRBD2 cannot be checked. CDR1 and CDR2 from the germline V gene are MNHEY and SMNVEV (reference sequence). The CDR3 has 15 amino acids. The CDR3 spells CASSLGTSGHNEQFF.

CDR3 region: CASSFPRGDEQYF. The chain has TRBV5-4 and TRBJ2-7; checking the TCRdb D call of TRBD1 is not possible without DNA. Germline V gene lookup returns CDR1 SGHNT and CDR2 YYREEE (reference sequence). The CDR3 is 13 amino acids.

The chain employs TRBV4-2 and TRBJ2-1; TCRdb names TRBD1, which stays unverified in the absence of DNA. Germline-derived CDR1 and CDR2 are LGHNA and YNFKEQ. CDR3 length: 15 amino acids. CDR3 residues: CASSQLRETGNEQFF.

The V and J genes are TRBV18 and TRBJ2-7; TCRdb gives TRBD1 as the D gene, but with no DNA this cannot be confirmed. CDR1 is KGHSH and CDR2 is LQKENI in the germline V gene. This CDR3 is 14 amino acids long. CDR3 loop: CASSPERGLDEQYF.